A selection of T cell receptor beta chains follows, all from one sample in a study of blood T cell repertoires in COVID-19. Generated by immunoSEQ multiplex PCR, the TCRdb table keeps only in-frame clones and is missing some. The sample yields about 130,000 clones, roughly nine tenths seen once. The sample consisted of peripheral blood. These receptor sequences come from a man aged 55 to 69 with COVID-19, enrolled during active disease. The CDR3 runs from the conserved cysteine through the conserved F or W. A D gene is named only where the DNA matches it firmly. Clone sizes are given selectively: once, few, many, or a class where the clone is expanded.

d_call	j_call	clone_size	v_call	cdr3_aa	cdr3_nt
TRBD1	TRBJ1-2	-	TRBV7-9	CASSSHRGIYGYTF	TGTGCCAGCAGCTCGCACAGGGGAATCTATGGCTACACCTTC
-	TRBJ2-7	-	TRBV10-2	CASSEAGFNYEQYF	TGCGCCAGCAGTGAGGCGGGCTTCAATTACGAGCAGTACTTC
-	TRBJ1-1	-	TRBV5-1	CASSLSGDATEAFF	TGCGCCAGCAGCTTGTCAGGGGACGCCACTGAAGCTTTCTTT
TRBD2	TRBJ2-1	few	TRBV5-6	CASSPATSGSLGDEQFF	TGTGCCAGCAGCCCAGCGACTAGCGGGAGCCTAGGGGATGAGCAGTTCTTC
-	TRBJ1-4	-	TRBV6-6	CASSYTRTNEKLFF	TGTGCCAGCAGTTACACGAGGACTAATGAAAAACTGTTTTTT
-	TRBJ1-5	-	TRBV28	CASSFRGHQPQHF	TGTGCCAGCAGTTTCAGGGGCCATCAGCCCCAGCATTTT
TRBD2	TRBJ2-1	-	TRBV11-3	CASSPGTSGNGVQFF	TGTGCCAGCAGCCCTGGGACTAGCGGGAATGGTGTGCAGTTCTTC
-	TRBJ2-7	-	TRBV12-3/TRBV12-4	CASSLGPTSEQYF	TGTGCCAGCAGTTTAGGTCCCACCAGCGAGCAGTACTTC
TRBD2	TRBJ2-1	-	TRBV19	CASSIAGLAGRSYNEQFF	TGTGCCAGTAGTATTGCAGGTCTAGCGGGACGATCTTACAATGAGCAGTTCTTC
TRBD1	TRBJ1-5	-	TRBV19	CASSNRQGAIDQPQHF	TGTGCCAGTAGTAATCGCCAGGGGGCAATTGATCAGCCCCAGCATTTT
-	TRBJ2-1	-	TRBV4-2	CASSQLTGRNEQFF	TGTGCCAGCAGCCAGTTGACAGGGAGGAATGAGCAGTTCTTC
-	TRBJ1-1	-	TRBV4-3	CASSHTTGENTEAFF	TGCGCCAGCAGCCACACAACAGGTGAGAACACTGAAGCTTTCTTT
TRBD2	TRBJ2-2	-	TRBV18	CASSPKNRAGNGELFF	TGTGCCAGCTCACCGAAAAATCGAGCGGGGAACGGGGAGCTGTTTTTT
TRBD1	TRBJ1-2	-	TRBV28	CASSPRQGAGYTF	TGTGCCAGCAGTCCGAGACAGGGTGCTGGCTACACCTTC
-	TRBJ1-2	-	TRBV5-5	CASSLSREGYGYTF	TGTGCCAGCAGCTTGTCCAGGGAGGGCTATGGCTACACCTTC
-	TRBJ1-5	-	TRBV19	CASSEPRWANQPQHF	TGTGCCAGTTCAGAACCCCGGTGGGCCAATCAGCCCCAGCATTTT
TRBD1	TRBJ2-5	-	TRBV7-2	CASSVRQGRETQYF	TGTGCCAGCAGCGTCCGACAGGGTCGAGAGACCCAGTACTTC
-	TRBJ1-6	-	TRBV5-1	CASSLGHSGSPLHF	TGCGCCAGCAGCTTGGGACACAGCGGATCACCCCTCCACTTT
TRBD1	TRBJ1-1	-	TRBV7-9	CASSLDRAAEAFF	TGTGCCAGCAGCTTGGACAGGGCCGCTGAAGCTTTCTTT
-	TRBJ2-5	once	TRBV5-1	CASSLTGNQETQYF	TGCGCCAGCAGCTTAACAGGGAATCAAGAGACCCAGTACTTC
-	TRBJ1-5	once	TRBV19	CASRRIYRGNQPQHF	TGTGCCAGTAGAAGGATTTACAGGGGCAATCAGCCCCAGCATTTT
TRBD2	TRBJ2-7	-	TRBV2	CASSELEGTSNEQYF	TGTGCCAGCAGTGAATTGGAAGGGACTAGTAACGAGCAGTACTTC
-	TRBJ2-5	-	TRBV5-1	CASSLSASQETQYF	TGCGCCAGCAGCTTGAGCGCTAGCCAAGAGACCCAGTACTTC
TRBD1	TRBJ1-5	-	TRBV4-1	CASSRWMGQGNNQPQHF	TGCGCCAGCAGCCGCTGGATGGGACAGGGGAACAATCAGCCCCAGCATTTT
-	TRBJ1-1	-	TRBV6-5	CASSYSSQVNTEAFF	TGTGCCAGCAGTTACTCCTCACAGGTGAACACTGAAGCTTTCTTT
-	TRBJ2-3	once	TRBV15	CATSRDAEGSTDTQYF	TGTGCCACCAGCAGAGATGCGGAGGGCTCGACAGATACGCAGTATTTT
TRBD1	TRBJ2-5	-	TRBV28	CASRSGQGVGETQYF	TGTGCCAGCAGGTCGGGACAGGGGGTCGGAGAGACCCAGTACTTC
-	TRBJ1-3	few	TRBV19	CASSTRAGSGNTIYF	TGTGCCAGTAGTACGAGGGCCGGCTCTGGAAACACCATATATTTT
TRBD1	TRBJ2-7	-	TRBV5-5	CASSRTGGSYEQYF	TGTGCCAGCAGCCGGACAGGGGGCAGCTACGAGCAGTACTTC
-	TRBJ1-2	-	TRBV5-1	CASSPVRTADYGYTF	TGCGCCAGCAGCCCTGTCCGAACAGCGGACTATGGCTACACCTTC
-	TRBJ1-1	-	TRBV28	CASSPRWAGGMNTEAFF	TGTGCCAGCAGTCCTCGTTGGGCGGGTGGAATGAACACTGAAGCTTTCTTT
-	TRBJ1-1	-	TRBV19	CASSIGGQGEAFF	TGTGCCAGTAGTATAGGAGGTCAGGGTGAAGCTTTCTTT
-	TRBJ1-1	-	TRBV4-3	CASSQGIRTEAFF	TGCGCCAGCAGCCAAGGTATTCGGACTGAAGCTTTCTTT
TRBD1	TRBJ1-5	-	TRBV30	CAWNPGTGNGQPQHF	TGTGCCTGGAACCCCGGGACAGGGAACGGTCAGCCCCAGCATTTT
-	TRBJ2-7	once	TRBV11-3	CASTPGGLNAYEQYF	TGTGCCAGCACCCCAGGGGGGCTAAACGCCTACGAGCAGTACTTC
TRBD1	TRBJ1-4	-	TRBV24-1	CATSETGTGGDEGEKLFF	TGTGCCACCAGTGAAACCGGGACAGGGGGCGATGAGGGTGAAAAACTGTTTTTT
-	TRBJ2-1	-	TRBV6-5	CASSYSYNNEQFF	TGTGCCAGCAGTTACTCATATAACAATGAGCAGTTCTTC
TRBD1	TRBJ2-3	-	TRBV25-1	CASSEWDSGVDTQYF	TGTGCCAGCAGTGAATGGGACAGTGGAGTAGATACGCAGTATTTT
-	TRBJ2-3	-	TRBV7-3	CASSFRGGPTDTQYF	TGTGCCAGCAGCTTTCGCGGCGGCCCCACAGATACGCAGTATTTT
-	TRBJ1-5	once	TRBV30	CAWSERINQPQHF	TGTGCCTGGAGTGAGAGGATCAATCAGCCCCAGCATTTT
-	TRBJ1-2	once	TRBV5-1	CASSFWGGTYGYTF	TGCGCCAGCAGCTTTTGGGGCGGGACCTATGGCTACACCTTC
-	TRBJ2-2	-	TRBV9	CASSAQGSYTGELFF	TGTGCCAGCAGCGCGCAGGGGTCCTACACCGGGGAGCTGTTTTTT
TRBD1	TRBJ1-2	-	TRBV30	CASPGTASRVIGYTF	TGTGCCAGTCCCGGGACAGCTAGCCGGGTGATTGGCTACACCTTC
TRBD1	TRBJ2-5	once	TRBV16	CASSAHARGTGGETQYF	TGTGCCAGCAGCGCCCACGCACGAGGGACAGGGGGTGAGACCCAGTACTTC
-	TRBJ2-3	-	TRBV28	CASSLGRGTDTQYF	TGTGCCAGCAGTTTGGGCAGGGGAACAGATACGCAGTATTTT